One and the same sample provided the 5 T cell receptor beta chains below, sequenced in a study of technical replicates of blood from a handful of donors. Clones were sequenced by immunoSEQ multiplex PCR, and TCRdb holds only the in-frame ones, with some missing. The table includes tens of thousands of clones, roughly 92% detected once. Sequencing input: PBMCs. These receptors originate from a human donor in good health. Some clones in this sample may be carry-over from other donors' samples.

V is TRBV6-6 and J is TRBJ2-5; TRBD1 matches 9 bases. The J segment lost 1 base and the V segment lost 4 bases, leaving 7 bases of the junction unmatched. Per the germline V gene, CDR1 is MNHNY and CDR2 is SVGAGI (reference sequence). The CDR3 consists of 16 residues. The CDR3 loop reads CASSSRGTGRQETQYF. In DNA form, the CDR3 reads TGTGCCAGCAGTTCCCGAGGGACAGGGCGCCAAGAGACCCAGTACTTC.

This clone showed up just a few times. V gene TRBV30 combines with J gene TRBJ1-1, with D unresolved. Between the trimmed V and J ends, which lost 1 base and 0 bases, there was a span of 6 bases. CDR1 and CDR2 from the germline V gene are GTSNPN and SVGIG (reference sequence). The CDR3 is made up of 13 amino acids. CDR3 residues: CAWSEQLNTEAFF. The CDR3 bases are TGTGCCTGGAGTGAACAGCTGAACACTGAAGCTTTCTTT.

In this sample, this clone is medium-sized. Other DNA sequences in this specimen translate into the identical CDR3. This chain joins TRBV5-1 and TRBJ2-1, with 8 bases matching TRBD2. Germline V lookup: CDR1 SGHRS, CDR2 YFSETQ. Trimming at V came to 5 bases and at J to 4 bases, leaving 5 bases not matched to a gene. This CDR3 has 14 residues. CDR3 in amino acids: CASSSSGGYNEQFF. As DNA, the CDR3 is TGCGCCAGCAGTTCGAGCGGGGGTTACAATGAGCAGTTCTTC.

This chain links TRBV18 with TRBJ2-3; 11 nucleotides align to TRBD2. The ends lost 4 bases at V and 6 bases at J; junction bases unmatched: 3. Germline V gene sequence: CDR1 KGHSH, CDR2 LQKENI. The CDR3 runs 14 residues. The CDR3 loop reads CASSRTSGPDTQYF. As DNA, the CDR3 is TGTGCCAGCTCACGGACTAGCGGGCCCGATACGCAGTATTTT.

The genes are TRBV9 and TRBJ2-4; D not certain. This CDR3 contains 15 residues. Germline CDR1 reads SGDLS; CDR2 reads YYNGEE. Deletions cut 3 bases from V and 6 bases from J, with 16 bases between. The chain's CDR3 is CASSDPRRRRNIQYF. DNA of the CDR3: TGTGCCAGCAGCGACCCACGCCGGCGGAGAAACATTCAGTACTTC.